What follows are 18 T cell receptor beta chains derived from one specimen sequenced in a study of T cells in Graves' hyperthyroidism and ophthalmopathy. TCR beta CDR3 regions were amplified from RNA. Researchers ran a first-round RT-PCR on the TCR CDR3 using the HTBI primer set. In TCRdb, the multiplex PCR reads were re-called with MiXCR into one record per CDR3 protein. The sample consists of some 320,000 distinct CDR3 sequences, roughly an eighth of them appearing once. The material sequenced was blood. These receptors were taken from a woman in her thirties or forties with Graves' ophthalmopathy.

The sample holds many counts of this clonotype. The chain uses TRBV2 and TRBJ1-2, with 10 bases that match TRBD1. The CDR3 covers 14 residues. Losses at the gene ends were 6 bases for V and 8 bases for J; bases not matched to a gene: 9. The V gene's germline CDR1 is SNHLY and CDR2 FYNNEI. The CDR3 nucleotides read TGTGCCAGCAGGATTGGACAGGGGGTAATAGGCTACACCTTC. It is translated as CASRIGQGVIGYTF.

This clonotype was counted a single time. This may be a read error, as it is one base from a much larger clone. The chain uses TRBV28 and TRBJ2-5, with unresolved D. Germline V CDR1 and CDR2: MDHEN, SYDVKM. The CDR3 covers 11 residues. The CDR3 coding sequence is TGTGCCAGCATTGAGGAAGAGACCCGGTACTTC. This gives the protein CASIEEETRYF.

This rearrangement joins TRBV5-8 to TRBJ2-1; D unresolved. This CDR3 has 14 amino acids. V lost 4 bases and J lost 0, with 8 bases in between. CDR1 is SGHTS and CDR2 is YDEGEE in the germline V gene. DNA for the CDR3: TGTGCCAGCAGCCTGGGGATCTCCTACAATGAGCAGTTCTTC. This translates into CASSLGISYNEQFF.

The sample holds many counts of this clonotype. The V call is TRBV6-1, the J call TRBJ2-7; 12 bases map to TRBD2. CDR3 length: 14 amino acids. Per germline, CDR1 MNHNS and CDR2 SASEGT. Losses at the gene ends were 6 bases for V and 3 bases for J; bases not matched to a gene: 3. The CDR3 bases are TGTGCCAGCAGAAGGACTAGCGGGAACTACGAGCAGTACTTC. Residues: CASRRTSGNYEQYF.

In this sample, this clonotype turned up many times. The chain has TRBV6-1 and TRBJ1-6, with 7 bases that match TRBD1. This CDR3 contains 14 residues. The ends lost 5 bases at V and 6 bases at J; junction bases unmatched: 4. Germline lookup yields CDR1 MNHNS and CDR2 SASEGT. The DNA of the CDR3 is TGTGCCAGCAGTTACGGGGACAGTAATTCACCCCTCCACTTT. It specifies CASSYGDSNSPLHF.

As to this clonotype: Just one base apart from a much larger clone, this may be a read error. CDR3 loop: CGAGDLARETQYF. In DNA form, the CDR3 reads TGCGGTGCTGGGGACCTAGCACGGGAGACCCAGTACTTC. The rearrangement joins TRBV20-1 to TRBJ2-5; D assignment may be TRBD1 or TRBD2 (5 bases each). CDR1 and CDR2 (germline): DFQATT, SNEGSKA (reference sequence). The CDR3 loop spans 13 amino acids.

This clonotype has at least ten counts. V is TRBV20-1 and J is TRBJ2-1; D is unclear. Germline-derived CDR1 and CDR2 are DFQATT and SNEGSKA (reference sequence). Trimming took 6 bases from V and 1 from J, leaving 16 bases between them. This CDR3 is built from 15 residues. The CDR3 sequence is CSAPPQLMSYNEQFF. The DNA of the CDR3 is TGCAGTGCCCCCCCCCAGCTCATGTCCTACAATGAGCAGTTCTTC.

About this clonotype itself: A much larger clone lies one base from this, so it may be a read error. J is TRBJ2-5 and V is TRBV7-2; 7 bases agree with TRBD1. V was pared by 1 base and J by 14 bases, with 10 bases of the junction left unmatched. This CDR3 comprises 13 residues. Germline V gives CDR1 SGHTA, CDR2 FQGNSA. CDR3 coding DNA: TGTGCCAGCAGCTTAGACCACAGGGGACCTCATTACTTC. Translated: CASSLDHRGPHYF.

The chain is built from TRBV20-1 and TRBJ2-1; the D is unclear. Germline lookup yields CDR1 DFQATT and CDR2 SNEGSKA (reference sequence). The length of the CDR3 is 11 residues. The V end was cut by 2 bases, the J end by 10 bases, with 9 bases between. CDR3 amino acids: CSARRPSEQFF. DNA of the CDR3: TGCAGTGCTAGAAGGCCCAGCGAGCAGTTCTTC.

In this sample, this clonotype turned up once. This chain connects TRBV7-2 to TRBJ2-5; TRBD2 might be the D (5 bases). The V end was cut by 4 bases, the J end by 1 base, with 13 bases between. The CDR3 runs 15 residues. Germline V gene data show CDR1 as SGHTA and CDR2 as FQGNSA. Written as DNA, the CDR3 is TGTGCCAGCAGCTCGGGGTGGGGATTCCAAGAGACCCAGTACTTC. It codes for CASSSGWGFQETQYF.

This clonotype was recorded at least ten times. This chain connects TRBV12-3 or TRBV12-4 to TRBJ1-3; no clear D gene. The CDR3 has 15 residues. V was trimmed by 6 bases and J by 0 bases, leaving 12 bases between them. The CDR3 protein is CASRKPQTSGNTIYF. DNA of the CDR3: TGTGCCAGCAGAAAACCCCAAACCTCTGGAAACACCATATATTTT.

Ten or more counts support this clonotype. This chain uses TRBV14 with TRBJ2-1; 7 positions match TRBD2. Per germline, CDR1 SGHDN and CDR2 FVKESK. Trimming cost V 0 bases and J 7 bases; bases outside gene matches: 6. CDR3 length: 15 residues. CDR3 in amino acids: CASSQEGAGRNEQFF. CDR3 coding DNA: TGTGCCAGCAGCCAAGAAGGAGCGGGAAGGAATGAGCAGTTCTTC.

This clonotype came up a few times. The chain links TRBV10-3 to TRBJ2-6, with a possible D match to TRBD2 (6 bases). Germline V gene sequence: CDR1 ENHRY, CDR2 SYGVKD. Trimming removed 5 bases at V and 0 bases at J, with 23 bases between. CDR3 length equals 20 residues. CDR3 loop: CAISPAPGDPFPSGANVLTF. The CDR3 nucleotides read TGTGCCATCAGTCCAGCCCCGGGGGACCCGTTCCCCTCTGGGGCCAACGTCCTGACTTTC.

At least ten counts were recorded for this clonotype. The CDR3 loop is CASSLEQGGPYEQYF. DNA for the CDR3: TGTGCCAGCAGCTTAGAACAGGGTGGTCCCTACGAGCAGTACTTC. The chain carries TRBV11-2 and TRBJ2-7, with D perhaps matching TRBD1 (6 bases). Trimming pared 0 bases from V and 2 bases from J, leaving 11 bases between. The germline V gene encodes CDR1 SGHAT and CDR2 FQNNGV. This CDR3 is built from 15 residues.

The chain uses TRBV19 and TRBJ1-5; TRBD1 is a possible D gene (6 bases). The CDR3 length is 17 residues. Looked up from germline, CDR1 is LNHDA and CDR2 is SQIVND (reference sequence). V was trimmed by 4 bases and J by 0 bases, leaving 16 bases between them. CDR3 sequence: CASSRRGKTDSNQPQHF. DNA of the CDR3: TGTGCCAGTAGTAGGAGGGGGAAAACCGATAGCAATCAGCCCCAGCATTTT.

Details on this clonotype: Since a much larger clone is just one base distant, this may be a read error. The rearrangement joins TRBV5-1 to TRBJ1-1; 11 bases align to TRBD1. In germline, CDR1 is SGHRS, CDR2 YFSETQ. V was clipped by 9 bases and J by 9 bases; unmatched bases: 10. This CDR3 has 13 amino acids. This chain's CDR3 is CANRTGGVGKAFF. The CDR3 DNA reads TGCGCCAACAGGACAGGGGGCGTAGGGAAAGCTTTCTTT.

The chain employs TRBV5-6 and TRBJ1-1, with D possibly TRBD1 on 5 matching bases. CDR1 is SGHDT, CDR2 YYEEEE, per germline. The CDR3 covers 13 residues. The V and J ends lost 6 bases and 7 bases respectively, with 16 bases between them. The CDR3 region has the DNA TGTGCCAGCATCCTGGGGGGGGGTAGTGAAGCTTTCTTT. Encoded protein: CASILGGGSEAFF.

The table lists this clonotype with many counts. The chain carries TRBV28 and TRBJ1-4; D is unresolved. From germline, CDR1 is MDHEN and CDR2 SYDVKM. The V gene lost 6 bases and the J gene lost 4 bases, with 21 bases spanning the gap. This CDR3 has 17 residues. CDR3 in amino acids: CASRGYLRRPNNEKLFF. For the CDR3, the DNA is TGTGCCAGCAGAGGGTATTTAAGACGTCCTAATAATGAAAAACTGTTTTTT.